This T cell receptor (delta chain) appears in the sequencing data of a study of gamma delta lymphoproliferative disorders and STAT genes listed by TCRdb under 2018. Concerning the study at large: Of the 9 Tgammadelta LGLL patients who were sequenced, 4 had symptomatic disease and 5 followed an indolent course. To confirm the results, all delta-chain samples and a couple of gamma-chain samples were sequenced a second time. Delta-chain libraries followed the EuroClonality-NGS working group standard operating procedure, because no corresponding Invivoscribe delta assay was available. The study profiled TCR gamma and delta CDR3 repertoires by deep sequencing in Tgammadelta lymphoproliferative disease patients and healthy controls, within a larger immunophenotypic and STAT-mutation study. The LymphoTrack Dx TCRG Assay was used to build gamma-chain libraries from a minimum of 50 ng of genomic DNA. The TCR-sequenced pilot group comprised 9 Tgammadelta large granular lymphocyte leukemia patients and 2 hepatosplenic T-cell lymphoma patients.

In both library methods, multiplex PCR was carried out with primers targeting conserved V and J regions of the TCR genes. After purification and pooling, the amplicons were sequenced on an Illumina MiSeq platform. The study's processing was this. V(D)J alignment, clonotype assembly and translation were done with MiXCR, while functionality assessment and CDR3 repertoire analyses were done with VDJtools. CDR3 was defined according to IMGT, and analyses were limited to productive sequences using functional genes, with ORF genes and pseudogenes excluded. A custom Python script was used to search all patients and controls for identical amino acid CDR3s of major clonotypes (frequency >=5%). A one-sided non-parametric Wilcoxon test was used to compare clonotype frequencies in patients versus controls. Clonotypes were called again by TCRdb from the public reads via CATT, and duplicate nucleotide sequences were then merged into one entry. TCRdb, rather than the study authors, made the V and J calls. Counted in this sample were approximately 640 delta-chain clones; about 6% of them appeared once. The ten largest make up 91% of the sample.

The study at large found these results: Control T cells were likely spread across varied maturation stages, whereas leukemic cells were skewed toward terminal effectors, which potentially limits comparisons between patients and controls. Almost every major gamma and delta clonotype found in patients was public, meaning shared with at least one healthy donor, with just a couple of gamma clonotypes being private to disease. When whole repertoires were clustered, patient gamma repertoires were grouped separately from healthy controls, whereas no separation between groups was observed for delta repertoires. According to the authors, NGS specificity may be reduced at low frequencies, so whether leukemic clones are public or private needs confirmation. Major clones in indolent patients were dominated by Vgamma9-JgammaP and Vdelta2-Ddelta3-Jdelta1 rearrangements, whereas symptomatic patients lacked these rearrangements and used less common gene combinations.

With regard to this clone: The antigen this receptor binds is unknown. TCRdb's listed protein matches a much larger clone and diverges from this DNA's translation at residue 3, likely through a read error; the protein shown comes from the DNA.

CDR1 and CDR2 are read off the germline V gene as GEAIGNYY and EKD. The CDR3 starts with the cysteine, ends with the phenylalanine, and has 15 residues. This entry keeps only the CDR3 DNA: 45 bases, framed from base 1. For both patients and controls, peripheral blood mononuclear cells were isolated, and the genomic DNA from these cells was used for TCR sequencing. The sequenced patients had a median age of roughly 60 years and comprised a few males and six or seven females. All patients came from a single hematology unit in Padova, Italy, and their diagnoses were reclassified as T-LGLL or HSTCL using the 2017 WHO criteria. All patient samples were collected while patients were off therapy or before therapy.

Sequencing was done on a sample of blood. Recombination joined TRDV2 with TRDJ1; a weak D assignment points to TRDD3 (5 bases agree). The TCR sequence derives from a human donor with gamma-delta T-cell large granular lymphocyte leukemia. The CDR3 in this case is CAYDTLLSTGDKLIF. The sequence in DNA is TGTGCCTATGACACGCTACTGTCCACTGGCGATAAACTCATCTTT.